Given below is one T cell receptor (beta chain) in context. Antigen unknown. The data were taken from a study of CD8+CD57+ T cells in acquired aplastic anemia. Background on the study: Average DNA yield from sorted CD4+ and CD8+ cells was approximately 3 ug. For CD4+ cells, healthy donors had an average of roughly 9.8 million reads. Study findings and constraints: A set of twenty-nine CD8+ CDR3 sequences was shared between patients and controls, and these sequences appeared highly expressed in patients.

Germline V gene data show CDR1 as SGDLS and CDR2 as YYNGEE. V lost 0 bases and J lost 4; bases outside the gene matches: 5. The CDR3 runs 15 residues. Template material for TCR beta VDJ and CDR3 profiling consisted of genomic DNA. Each CDR3 protein gets one entry after TCRdb re-called the reads with MiXCR. The sample has hundreds of thousands of distinct CDR3 sequences, roughly 68% seen once. The sample taken for sequencing was sorted CD4+, CD8+, or CD8+CD57+ T cells (not recorded which) from PBMCs. This clonotype was sampled from a human donor in good health, serving as a control. The chain couples TRBV9 to TRBJ2-5; 8 nucleotides match TRBD1. The CDR3 here is CASSVDGTGRETQYF. The CDR3 region has the DNA TGTGCCAGCAGCGTAGACGGGACAGGACGAGAGACCCAGTACTTC. Filled out from reference TRBV9 and TRBJ2-5, the complete variable domain reads DSGVTQTPKHLITATGQRVTLRCSPRSGDLSVYWYQQSLDQGLQFLIQYYNGEERAKGNILERFSAQQFPDLHSELNLSSLELGDSALYFCASSVDGTGRETQYFGPGTRLLVL.